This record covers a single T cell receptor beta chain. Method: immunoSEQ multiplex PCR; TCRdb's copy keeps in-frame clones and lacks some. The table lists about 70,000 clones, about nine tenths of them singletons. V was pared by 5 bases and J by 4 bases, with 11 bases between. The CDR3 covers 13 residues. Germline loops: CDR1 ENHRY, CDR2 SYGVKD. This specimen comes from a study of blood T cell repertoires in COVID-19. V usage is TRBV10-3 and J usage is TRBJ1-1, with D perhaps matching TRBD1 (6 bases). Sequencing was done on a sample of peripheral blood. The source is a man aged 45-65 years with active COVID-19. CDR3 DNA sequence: TGTGCCATCAGTTACGGACAGTCCACTGAAGCTTTCTTT. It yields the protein CAISYGQSTEAFF.